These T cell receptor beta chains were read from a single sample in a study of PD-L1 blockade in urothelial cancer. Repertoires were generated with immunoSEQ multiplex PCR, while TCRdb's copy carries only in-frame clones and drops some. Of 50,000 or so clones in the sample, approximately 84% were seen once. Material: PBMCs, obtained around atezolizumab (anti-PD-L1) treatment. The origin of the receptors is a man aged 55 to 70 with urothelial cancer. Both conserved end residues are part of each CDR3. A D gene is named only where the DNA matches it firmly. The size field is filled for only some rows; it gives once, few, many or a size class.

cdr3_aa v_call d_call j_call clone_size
CASSFDRWETQYF TRBV5-6 - TRBJ2-5 -
CASSRFSGGPETQYF TRBV5-1 TRBD2 TRBJ2-5 -
CASSFLRGGQETQYF TRBV5-1 TRBD2 TRBJ2-5 -
CASSLTGGGRDKNIQYF TRBV5-4 TRBD2 TRBJ2-4 -
CASSPQTGVNSPLHF TRBV7-9 TRBD1 TRBJ1-6 few
CASSSRQVNTEAFF TRBV27 - TRBJ1-1 -
CASRTGGYTGELFF TRBV2 TRBD1 TRBJ2-2 -
CASSLGRGGRYNEQFF TRBV7-8 TRBD2 TRBJ2-1 -
CASSMGDRGRIVDEQYF TRBV19 TRBD1 TRBJ2-7 -
CASSLSQGYNSPLHF TRBV5-1 - TRBJ1-6 -
CASSFSTGSYEQYF TRBV11-3 - TRBJ2-7 -
CASSIDYAGWATEAFF TRBV19 - TRBJ1-1 few
CASSLGRPGAGNTIYF TRBV7-6 - TRBJ1-3 -
CASSLDKVAVVEANVLTF TRBV7-2 - TRBJ2-6 -
CASKGQAGFQPQHF TRBV2 TRBD1 TRBJ1-5 -
CASSPWELSGGPQETQYF TRBV5-6 TRBD2 TRBJ2-5 -
CASRGLGGLDTQYF TRBV5-1 TRBD2 TRBJ2-3 -
CASSPRQGVGSYEQYF TRBV18 TRBD1 TRBJ2-7 -
CAWGQGLVAKNIQYF TRBV30 TRBD1 TRBJ2-4 -
CASSQDSGTGNTIYF TRBV4-2 - TRBJ1-3 -
CASSPRSGFYEQYF TRBV19 - TRBJ2-7 few
CASSQRLAGPYEQYF TRBV4-3 TRBD2 TRBJ2-7 -
CASSTRQLNSPLHF TRBV19 - TRBJ1-6 -
CASSQDIAGGRQPQHF TRBV4-1 TRBD1 TRBJ1-5 few
CASSPSVGEAFF TRBV5-1 - TRBJ1-1 -
CASSVGEGTNTEAFF TRBV9 - TRBJ1-1 once
CASSSYSTSGGNNEQFF TRBV27 TRBD2 TRBJ2-1 -
CASSFRDREWDEQFF TRBV5-1 TRBD1 TRBJ2-1 -
CSVTGTGGALEKLFF TRBV29-1 TRBD1 TRBJ1-4 -
CASSQPENTEAFF TRBV23-1 - TRBJ1-1 -
CASSLSLQGTLRTEAFF TRBV5-4 - TRBJ1-1 once
CASSYYRDYGEQYF TRBV6-5 - TRBJ2-7 -
CASTGQGGQPQHF TRBV6-6 - TRBJ1-5 -
CASSNSPGFGTGELFF TRBV7-6 - TRBJ2-2 -
CASSLVRSGTGELFF TRBV5-5 - TRBJ2-2 -
CASRTGGEGNQPQHF TRBV6-5 - TRBJ1-5 -
CASSRGQPNTGELFF TRBV2 - TRBJ2-2 few
CASSDPRTANTEAFF TRBV6-1 - TRBJ1-1 -
CASTLAGPRGYGYTF TRBV28 - TRBJ1-2 -
CASSPWGSLQETQYF TRBV7-8 - TRBJ2-5 -
CASSELATRNQPQHF TRBV6-1 - TRBJ1-5 -
CAISELGQLTSGNTIYF TRBV10-3 - TRBJ1-3 -
CASSYVGSGGAAQFF TRBV6-5 TRBD2 TRBJ2-1 -